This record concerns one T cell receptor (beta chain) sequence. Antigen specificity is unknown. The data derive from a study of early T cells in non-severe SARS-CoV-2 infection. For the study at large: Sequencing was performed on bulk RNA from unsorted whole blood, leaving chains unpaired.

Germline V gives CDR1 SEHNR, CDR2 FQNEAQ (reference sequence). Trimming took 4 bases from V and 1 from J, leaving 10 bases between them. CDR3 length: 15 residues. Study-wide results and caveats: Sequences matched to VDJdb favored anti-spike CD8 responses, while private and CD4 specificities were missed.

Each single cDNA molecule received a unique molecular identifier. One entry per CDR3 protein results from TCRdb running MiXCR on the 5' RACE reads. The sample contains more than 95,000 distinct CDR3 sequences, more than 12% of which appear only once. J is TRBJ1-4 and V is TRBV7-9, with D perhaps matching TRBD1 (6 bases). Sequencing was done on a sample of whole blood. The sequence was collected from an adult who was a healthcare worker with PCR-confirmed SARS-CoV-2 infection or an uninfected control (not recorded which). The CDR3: CASSSGAGTNEKLFF. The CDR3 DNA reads TGTGCCAGCAGCTCAGGGGCAGGAACTAATGAAAAACTGTTTTTT.